A selection of T cell receptor beta chains follows, all from one sample in a study of early T cells in non-severe SARS-CoV-2 infection. Via MiXCR, TCRdb re-called the 5' RACE reads, giving one row per CDR3 protein. The repertoire has tens of thousands of distinct CDR3 sequences, roughly a sixth of them found once; the top ten carry approximately 9%. This specimen consisted of whole blood, obtained at baseline. The receptors originated from an adult who was a healthcare worker with PCR-confirmed SARS-CoV-2 infection or an uninfected control (not recorded which). Both conserved end residues are part of each CDR3. The order of the fields is clone size, J gene, V gene, D gene, CDR3 protein, CDR3 DNA. The D gene is left open where the match is weak. The listing skips clone size in some rows; elsewhere it reads once, few, many or a size class.

NA | TRBJ2-7 | TRBV4-3 | NA | CASSQANGEQYF | TGCGCCAGCAGCCAAGCAAATGGGGAGCAGTACTTC
NA | TRBJ1-2 | TRBV10-3 | NA | CAISESMSLYGYTF | TGTGCCATCAGTGAGTCGATGTCGCTATATGGCTACACCTTC
NA | TRBJ2-1 | TRBV18 | NA | CASSTGVGEQFF | TGTGCCAGCTCAACGGGTGTAGGTGAGCAGTTCTTC
NA | TRBJ1-1 | TRBV6-6 | NA | CASSLAGTQNTEAFF | TGTGCCAGCAGCCTCGCCGGGACACAGAACACTGAAGCTTTCTTT
many | TRBJ2-5 | TRBV20-1 | TRBD2 | CSATLAGIQETQYF | TGCAGTGCGACACTAGCGGGGATACAAGAGACCCAGTACTTC
NA | TRBJ2-7 | TRBV9 | NA | CASSVDAQPYEQYF | TGTGCCAGCAGCGTAGATGCACAGCCCTACGAGCAGTACTTC
many | TRBJ2-1 | TRBV20-1 | TRBD2 | CSASSPGREGPFEQFF | TGCAGTGCTAGTAGCCCGGGCAGGGAGGGGCCATTTGAGCAGTTCTTC
few | TRBJ2-1 | TRBV9 | TRBD2 | CASSLSGRAHNEQFF | TGTGCCAGCAGCCTTAGCGGGAGGGCCCACAATGAGCAGTTCTTC
NA | TRBJ2-1 | TRBV12-3/TRBV12-4 | NA | CASSSGTGGEQFF | TGTGCCAGCAGTTCTGGGACGGGTGGGGAGCAGTTCTTC
NA | TRBJ2-2 | TRBV11-2 | NA | CASSLRSHITTGELFF | TGTGCCAGCAGCTTAAGGAGCCACATCACCACCGGGGAGCTGTTTTTT
NA | TRBJ2-7 | TRBV27 | NA | CANEQGIEGEQYF | TGTGCCAACGAACAGGGTATAGAGGGCGAGCAGTACTTC
NA | TRBJ2-2 | TRBV28 | NA | CASSFLGTANTGELFF | TGTGCCAGCAGTTTTCTTGGGACTGCGAACACCGGGGAGCTGTTTTTT
few | TRBJ2-2 | TRBV7-2 | NA | CASSLAGASGELFF | TGTGCCAGCAGCTTAGCGGGGGCTTCCGGGGAGCTGTTTTTT
few | TRBJ2-7 | TRBV21-1 | NA | CASSKEGLCIGAPSYEQYF | TGTGCCAGCAGCAAAGAGGGACTTTGCATAGGGGCCCCATCCTACGAGCAGTACTTC
few | TRBJ2-7 | TRBV7-9 | TRBD1 | CASSRPPTGPYEQYF | TGTGCCAGCAGCCGCCCTCCGACAGGGCCTTACGAGCAGTACTTC
NA | TRBJ2-7 | TRBV7-9 | TRBD2 | CASSPSGRAHEQYF | TGTGCCAGCAGCCCGAGCGGGAGGGCCCACGAGCAGTACTTC
few | TRBJ2-3 | TRBV12-3/TRBV12-4 | NA | CASTLAPDTQYF | TGTGCCAGCACTCTGGCCCCAGATACGCAGTATTTT
many | TRBJ2-7 | TRBV6-2/TRBV6-3 | TRBD1 | CASSPQGSSYEQYF | TGTGCCAGCAGTCCACAGGGGAGCTCCTACGAGCAGTACTTC
NA | TRBJ1-2 | TRBV5-1 | TRBD1 | CASSLGGQGPYGYTF | TGCGCCAGCAGCTTGGGAGGACAGGGCCCCTATGGCTACACCTTC
few | TRBJ2-7 | TRBV9 | TRBD2 | CASSVTSGTYEQYF | TGTGCCAGCAGCGTCACAAGCGGGACCTACGAGCAGTACTTC
NA | TRBJ1-2 | TRBV28 | NA | CASRPGANNYGYTF | TGTGCCAGCAGACCAGGGGCGAATAACTATGGCTACACCTTC
NA | TRBJ2-1 | TRBV20-1 | TRBD2 | CSATLLAAYNEQFF | TGCAGTGCTACCCTACTAGCGGCCTACAATGAGCAGTTCTTC
few | TRBJ2-1 | TRBV18 | NA | CASSPSSGDEQFF | TGTGCCAGCTCACCAAGTTCGGGTGATGAGCAGTTCTTC
few | TRBJ2-7 | TRBV5-1 | NA | CASSPGRTRSSYEQYF | TGCGCCAGCAGCCCGGGGCGTACCAGAAGCTCCTACGAGCAGTACTTC